This T cell receptor (beta chain) was captured by sequencing in a study of blood T cell repertoires in COVID-19. Study in general: Spain, Italy and the United States supplied samples that represented acute and convalescent COVID-19.

The CDR3 has 13 amino acids. The V gene's germline CDR1 is KGHDR and CDR2 SFDVKD. V was trimmed by 3 bases and J by 3 bases, leaving 5 bases between them. This clone has only a few counts. Methods used by the authors: Reference gene primer amplification gave nucleated cell count estimates. Method: immunoSEQ multiplex PCR; TCRdb's copy keeps in-frame clones and lacks some. The D gene and trimming were derived from the DNA, and the V and J assignments and clone size from that table. The data show over 250,000 clones, with 70% to 90% seen just once and about 1% held by the top ten. Allocation to cohorts depended on clinical history reported by the participants.

Input material: PBMCs or T cells enriched from blood (not recorded which). The receptor comes from a woman aged 25 to 39 who had recovered from COVID-19. The V gene is TRBV24-1, the J gene TRBJ1-3; a possible D gene is TRBD1 (5 bases). The CDR3 reads CATSDGHGNTIYF. In DNA, the CDR3 is TGTGCCACCAGTGATGGACATGGAAACACCATATATTTT.